These T cell receptor beta chains were read from a single sample in a study of blood T cell repertoires in COVID-19. Some clones are missing from TCRdb's copy, which holds only in-frame ones; the method was immunoSEQ multiplex PCR. The profile shows more than 60,000 clones, more than 90% of them singletons. Sequenced: peripheral blood. These receptors originate from a woman of 80 years or more with active or convalescent COVID-19. CDR3s include the opening cysteine and the closing phenylalanine or tryptophan. Fields, in order: J gene, V gene, D gene, clone size, CDR3 protein, CDR3 DNA. D genes are given only for firm matches. Clone sizes are given selectively: once, few, many, or a class where the clone is expanded.

j_call: TRBJ2-4
v_call: TRBV4-2
d_call: .
clone_size: .
cdr3_aa: CASSQVAAIAKNIQYF
cdr3_nt: TGTGCCAGCAGCCAAGTTGCGGCCATAGCCAAAAACATTCAGTACTTC

j_call: TRBJ1-5
v_call: TRBV6-1
d_call: TRBD1
clone_size: .
cdr3_aa: CASSEQTGGQPQHF
cdr3_nt: TGTGCCAGCAGTGAACAGACAGGGGGCCAGCCCCAGCATTTT

j_call: TRBJ1-6
v_call: TRBV7-9
d_call: .
clone_size: few
cdr3_aa: CASSFDGTRALHF
cdr3_nt: TGTGCCAGCAGCTTCGATGGCACCCGGGCCCTCCACTTT

j_call: TRBJ2-3
v_call: TRBV7-9
d_call: .
clone_size: .
cdr3_aa: CASSSSGGRADTQYF
cdr3_nt: TGTGCCAGCAGCTCCTCGGGGGGCCGGGCAGATACGCAGTATTTT

j_call: TRBJ2-3
v_call: TRBV18
d_call: TRBD1
clone_size: once
cdr3_aa: CASSSGTVPDTQYF
cdr3_nt: TGTGCCAGCTCGTCCGGGACAGTCCCAGATACGCAGTATTTT

j_call: TRBJ1-2
v_call: TRBV4-2
d_call: .
clone_size: once
cdr3_aa: CASSQAGNYGYTF
cdr3_nt: TGTGCCAGCAGCCAAGCGGGGAACTATGGCTACACCTTC

j_call: TRBJ2-3
v_call: TRBV27
d_call: .
clone_size: .
cdr3_aa: CASSLIPGTRGRDTQYF
cdr3_nt: TGTGCCAGCAGTTTAATCCCCGGGACACGGGGTCGAGATACGCAGTATTTT

j_call: TRBJ1-5
v_call: TRBV21-1
d_call: .
clone_size: .
cdr3_aa: CASSKGDAGDQPQHF
cdr3_nt: TGTGCCAGCAGCAAAGGCGATGCAGGCGATCAGCCCCAGCATTTT

j_call: TRBJ1-1
v_call: TRBV3-1/TRBV3-2
d_call: .
clone_size: .
cdr3_aa: CASSQEDHGQRF
cdr3_nt: TGTGCCAGCAGCCAAGAAGACCACGGACAGCGTTTT

j_call: TRBJ1-5
v_call: TRBV9
d_call: TRBD1
clone_size: .
cdr3_aa: CASSATGGGNQPQHF
cdr3_nt: TGTGCCAGCAGCGCGACAGGGGGAGGCAATCAGCCCCAGCATTTT

j_call: TRBJ1-2
v_call: TRBV5-6
d_call: TRBD1
clone_size: once
cdr3_aa: CASSSGQGSRASFYGYTF
cdr3_nt: TGTGCCAGCAGCTCCGGACAGGGGAGCAGGGCTAGCTTCTATGGCTACACCTTC

j_call: TRBJ2-1
v_call: TRBV9
d_call: .
clone_size: .
cdr3_aa: CASGEAVNEQFF
cdr3_nt: TGTGCCAGCGGTGAAGCGGTAAATGAGCAGTTCTTC

j_call: TRBJ1-6
v_call: TRBV2
d_call: TRBD1
clone_size: .
cdr3_aa: CASSVTDRGNNSPLHF
cdr3_nt: TGTGCCAGCAGTGTGACGGACAGGGGTAATAATTCACCCCTCCACTTT

j_call: TRBJ2-7
v_call: TRBV5-1
d_call: .
clone_size: .
cdr3_aa: CASSLVGANEQYF
cdr3_nt: TGCGCCAGCAGCTTGGTGGGGGCCAACGAGCAGTACTTC

j_call: TRBJ2-7
v_call: TRBV5-4
d_call: .
clone_size: .
cdr3_aa: CASSLAGEQYF
cdr3_nt: TGTGCCAGCAGCTTGGCCGGCGAGCAGTACTTC

j_call: TRBJ1-1
v_call: TRBV9
d_call: TRBD1
clone_size: once
cdr3_aa: CASSVEGQLTEAFF
cdr3_nt: TGTGCCAGCAGCGTAGAGGGACAGCTCACTGAAGCTTTCTTT

j_call: TRBJ1-5
v_call: TRBV5-1
d_call: .
clone_size: .
cdr3_aa: CASSLSGNDQPQHF
cdr3_nt: TGCGCCAGCAGCTTGTCAGGGAACGATCAGCCCCAGCATTTT